These T cell receptor beta chains were read from a single sample in a study of sequential checkpoint blockade in melanoma. Measured with immunoSEQ multiplex PCR; TCRdb has only the in-frame clones, and not every one. The sample has about 15,000 clones; 77% are singletons. The sequencing used CD8+ T cells sorted from blood (inferred from file names), collected from a patient given nivolumab and ipilimumab in sequence. These receptors came from a human donor with melanoma. CDR3s include the opening cysteine and the closing phenylalanine or tryptophan. D genes are given only for firm matches. Some rows have no size entry. The others give once, few or many, or a class for an expanded clone.

length	V	J	size	D	CDR3	DNA
13	TRBV4-1	TRBJ2-7	few	.	CASSLGRSYEQYF	TGCGCCAGCAGTCTGGGGAGGTCCTACGAGCAGTACTTC
15	TRBV7-2	TRBJ2-7	.	.	CASSLVSEETYEQYF	TGTGCCAGCAGCTTAGTATCTGAGGAAACCTACGAGCAGTACTTC
15	TRBV14	TRBJ2-7	.	.	CASSQGRGLTYEQYF	TGTGCCAGCAGCCAAGGTCGCGGACTGACATACGAGCAGTACTTC
11	TRBV7-9	TRBJ1-2	.	.	CASSTTGSYTF	TGTGCCAGCAGTACCACCGGGAGCTACACCTTC
15	TRBV9	TRBJ2-7	.	TRBD1	CASSPGQATSYEQYF	TGTGCCAGCAGCCCCGGACAGGCTACATCCTACGAGCAGTACTTC
15	TRBV6-4	TRBJ1-5	few	TRBD1	CASSAETGRNQPQHF	TGTGCCAGCAGTGCCGAGACAGGGAGAAATCAGCCCCAGCATTTT
19	TRBV21-1	TRBJ1-3	few	.	CASSKATGQGDSSGNTIYF	TGTGCCAGCAGCAAAGCGACAGGACAGGGGGATTCCTCTGGAAACACCATATATTTT
15	TRBV29-1	TRBJ1-2	.	TRBD1	CSVEERDRGEYGYTF	TGCAGCGTTGAAGAACGAGACAGGGGAGAGTATGGCTACACCTTC
13	TRBV6-5	TRBJ2-1	.	TRBD2	CASNPGGFGEQFF	TGTGCCAGCAATCCGGGGGGGTTTGGTGAGCAGTTCTTC
13	TRBV5-4	TRBJ1-2	.	.	CASSLAENYGYTF	TGTGCCAGCAGCTTGGCAGAAAACTATGGCTACACCTTC
16	TRBV19	TRBJ2-1	.	.	CASSIVGGPAYNEQFF	TGTGCCAGTAGTATCGTAGGCGGGCCGGCCTACAATGAGCAGTTCTTC
14	TRBV6-1	TRBJ1-5	once	.	CASSEESENQPQHF	TGTGCCAGCAGTGAAGAGTCAGAAAATCAGCCCCAGCATTTT
16	TRBV27	TRBJ2-7	.	TRBD2	CASSPFLAGNTYEQYF	TGTGCCAGCAGTCCGTTCCTAGCGGGAAATACCTACGAGCAGTACTTC
16	TRBV7-6	TRBJ2-7	.	TRBD2	CASSLAGGISGYEQYF	TGTGCCAGCAGCTTAGCGGGAGGGATTTCAGGCTACGAGCAGTACTTC
14	TRBV21-1	TRBJ2-5	.	.	CASSKGGFEETQYF	TGTGCCAGCAGCAAAGGCGGGTTTGAGGAGACCCAGTACTTC
15	TRBV5-4	TRBJ2-3	.	TRBD2	CASSYRTSGTDTQYF	TGTGCCAGCAGTTATAGGACTAGCGGGACAGATACGCAGTATTTT
14	TRBV27	TRBJ2-1	.	TRBD1	CASKGQGAYNEQFF	TGTGCCAGCAAGGGACAGGGAGCCTACAATGAGCAGTTCTTC
14	TRBV30	TRBJ1-1	.	.	CAWSTGQPNTEAFF	TGTGCCTGGAGTACTGGACAGCCGAACACTGAAGCTTTCTTT
18	TRBV7-9	TRBJ2-7	medium-sized	TRBD2	CASRPWASGGVSSYEQYF	TGTGCCAGCAGGCCGTGGGCTAGCGGGGGGGTAAGCTCCTACGAGCAGTACTTC
16	TRBV30	TRBJ1-6	.	.	CAWRGEGVNYNSPLHF	TGTGCCTGGAGGGGGGAGGGGGTAAATTATAATTCACCCCTCCACTTT
14	TRBV9	TRBJ2-2	.	.	CASSVFQTPGELFF	TGTGCCAGCAGCGTATTCCAGACTCCCGGGGAGCTGTTTTTT
18	TRBV28	TRBJ2-1	.	.	CASSLALGSTSSYNEQFF	TGTGCCAGCAGTCTAGCCCTGGGTTCCACTAGCTCCTACAATGAGCAGTTCTTC
15	TRBV27	TRBJ1-4	.	.	CASSPRETNNEKLFF	TGTGCCAGCAGTCCCCGGGAGACAAATAATGAAAAACTGTTTTTT
13	TRBV6-4	TRBJ1-1	.	.	CASSASEGTEAFF	TGTGCCAGCAGTGCTTCGGAGGGCACTGAAGCTTTCTTT
15	TRBV27	TRBJ2-3	large	.	CASSRELEVTDTQYF	TGTGCCAGCAGTCGGGAACTAGAGGTCACAGATACGCAGTATTTT
14	TRBV4-3	TRBJ1-5	once	.	CASSQDQTEQPQHF	TGCGCCAGCAGCCAAGACCAGACGGAGCAGCCCCAGCATTTT
15	TRBV11-2	TRBJ2-1	.	.	CASSPYTRGDNEQFF	TGTGCCAGCAGCCCTTACACCCGGGGAGACAATGAGCAGTTCTTC
15	TRBV27	TRBJ2-7	.	.	CASNTNRVAMYEQYF	TGTGCCAGCAACACAAACAGGGTGGCGATGTACGAGCAGTACTTC